This TCR beta chain derives from a study of blood T cells in healthy people across ages. In the case of this clonotype: Its target is not known.

All donors came from Russia, were Caucasian and healthy, and spanned ages roughly 6 to 95. Trimming pared 3 bases from V and 6 bases from J, leaving 26 bases between. This CDR3 is 18 amino acids long. Per the germline V gene, CDR1 is SGHVS and CDR2 is FQNEAQ. For the second PCR, which ran for about 6 to 11 cycles, a sample-barcoded 5' primer and a J-beta primer mix were used. Via MiXCR, TCRdb re-called the 5' RACE reads, giving one row per CDR3 protein. This table holds 1,800,000 or so distinct CDR3 sequences, roughly two fifths found once. Study-level results: Strongly correlated with naive T cell percentage was TCR beta diversity.

The specimen sequenced was blood. The V call is TRBV7-8, the J call TRBJ2-5, with D perhaps assigned TRBD1 or TRBD2 (6 bases each). The receptor's source is a human donor in good health. Here the CDR3 reads CASSFLRDGGVSAKTQYF. The DNA for the CDR3 is TGTGCCAGCAGCTTCCTCCGGGACGGGGGCGTAAGCGCAAAGACCCAGTACTTC.